This T cell receptor beta chain was sequenced in a study of tumor and adjacent non-tumor tissue in lung cancer. The overall study: Histology: 12 adenocarcinoma, 2 squamous cell carcinoma, 1 small cell lung cancer. Each sample yielded 3.9 million or so productive TCRbeta reads on average. Study observations and caveats: Tumor repertoires had a smaller top 100 clone share than normal lung. Shorter survival was associated with higher TCR diversity in tumors.

V lost 3 bases and J 1 base, leaving 10 bases between the germline ends. This CDR3 is 15 amino acids long. Germline V gene lookup returns CDR1 SEHNR and CDR2 FQNEAQ (reference sequence). The library came from three nested PCR rounds adapted from ARM-PCR protocols. TCRdb reprocessed the multiplex PCR reads via MiXCR and lists one record per CDR3 protein. The profile shows more than 35,000 distinct CDR3 sequences, approximately 59% of them singletons. RNA was extracted from bulk tissue without any cell sorting. Distant lung tissue was collected more than 3 cm away from the tumor edge. A remark on this clonotype: What it binds is unknown. This may come from a read error, since a much larger clone is one base off.

Sequences were obtained from distant non-tumor lung tissue. The chain couples TRBV7-9 to TRBJ1-5, with a weak D call TRBD1 (5 bases). This TCR derives from a woman aged 40 to 49 with non-small cell lung cancer. Here the CDR3 reads CASSFGARSNQPQHF. CDR3 nucleotides: TGTGCCAGCAGCTTTGGGGCACGGAGCAATCAGCCCCAGCATTTT.